This TCR beta chain was obtained from a study of monozygotic twins with inflammatory bowel disease. Incorporation of UMIs carrying a 6-nucleotide sample barcode was performed by template switching. TCRdb processed the 5' RACE reads again and assigns one entry to each CDR3 protein, with no DNA. The sample has more than 300,000 distinct CDR3 sequences; the top ten hold 2.5% to 3%. Germline-derived CDR1 and CDR2 are SGHTA and FQGNSA. The CDR3 sequence is 14 residues long. Researchers isolated total RNA from whole blood without sorting T cells. Details on this clonotype: Its antigen is currently unknown.

Study-wide findings and caveats: Relative clonotype sharing with others was diminished in IBD patients versus healthy twins, particularly with disease activity.

The clonotype was recovered from a human donor with ulcerative colitis or Crohn's disease, or a healthy co-twin of an affected twin (not recorded which). The sequencing input was blood. The V call is TRBV7-2, the J call TRBJ2-3; lacking DNA, the TRBD1 call made by TCRdb goes unchecked. The CDR3 loop is CASSLQRGGDTQYF.